This T cell receptor (beta chain) was sequenced during a study of identical twins. Broader study findings: A partial confounding effect on zero-insertion analyses could come from invariant MAIT and iNKT cells. Its conclusions, products of cross-sectional statistical analysis, did not come from following the same donors.

For this clonotype: Its antigen is unknown.

Using its own MiXCR run on the 5' RACE reads, TCRdb lists one record per CDR3 protein. This sample yields 200,000 to 250,000 distinct CDR3 sequences, of which 6% to 8% are seen a single time; less than 6.5% belongs to the top ten. These data also formed part of another study, on yellow fever vaccine responses in identical twins. That paper states: The T cell response to vaccination in identical twins was reportedly partly convergent and partly personalized.

Specimen: CD8+ T cells sorted from blood. The sequence was collected from a woman aged 18-29 years in good health.

CDR3 nucleotide sequence: TGTGCCAGCAGTGAATTTCTGGCGCCAGGCCCCCAACAGACCGGGGAGCTGTTTTTT. Translated: CASSEFLAPGPQQTGELFF. The genes are TRBV2 and TRBJ2-2; D is ambiguous. CDR1 is SNHLY, CDR2 FYNNEI, per germline. The CDR3 is 19 residues long. The germline V and J ends were trimmed by 2 bases and 5 bases, with 24 bases remaining between them.